The 10 T cell receptor beta chains in this list originate from one sample, sequenced in a study of graft-versus-host responses after intestinal transplantation. Sequenced by immunoSEQ multiplex PCR; TCRdb stores in-frame clones only, minus some. The table lists about 40,000 clones, about 90% of them singletons. The sequences come from PBMCs, collected approximately 300 days after intestinal transplant. These receptors were obtained from a human patient who received an intestinal transplant, so some T cells may come from the graft donor.

The table lists this clone with a few counts. The gene calls are TRBV6-8 and TRBJ1-1; D unresolved. Germline CDR1 is MNHGY and CDR2 is SAAAGT. Trimming removed 6 bases at V and 1 base at J, with 9 bases between. This CDR3 is 13 amino acids long. The CDR3 is CASRVTWNTEAFF. The CDR3 nucleotides read TGTGCCAGCAGGGTGACCTGGAACACTGAAGCTTTCTTT.

V gene TRBV4-1 combines with J gene TRBJ2-7, with D uncertain. This CDR3 has 14 residues. The V end lost 1 base, the J end lost 0 bases, and 7 bases lay between the germline ends. Germline assignment: CDR1 MGHRA and CDR2 YSYEKL. Here the CDR3 DNA reads TGCGCCAGCAGCCAAGTGGCGTTCTCCTACGAGCAGTACTTC. This codes for CASSQVAFSYEQYF.

The gene calls are TRBV6-5 and TRBJ2-7; D ambiguous. The V end was cut by 5 bases, the J end by 3 bases, with 5 bases between. Germline CDR1 and CDR2: MNHEY and SVGAGI. CDR3 length equals 11 residues. CDR3 protein: CASSGIYEQYF. CDR3 DNA: TGTGCCAGCAGTGGGATCTACGAGCAGTACTTC.

The gene calls are TRBV6-5 and TRBJ1-1; D not certain. Germline V gene lookup returns CDR1 MNHEY and CDR2 SVGAGI. V was trimmed by 0 bases and J by 6 bases, leaving 11 bases between them. The CDR3 covers 14 residues. CDR3 nucleotide sequence: TGTGCCAGCAGTTACTCGTCGGGGAATTCTGAAGCTTTCTTT. It codes for CASSYSSGNSEAFF.

The rearrangement joins TRBV11-2 to TRBJ2-3; D gene ambiguous. V was clipped by 5 bases and J by 3 bases, with 6 bases between them. The CDR3 has 12 amino acids. The V gene's germline CDR1 is SGHAT and CDR2 FQNNGV. The CDR3 DNA reads as TGTGCCAGCAGCCTACGGACAGATACGCAGTATTTT. Protein: CASSLRTDTQYF.

This sequence joins TRBV6-1 and TRBJ1-2, with D maybe TRBD1 (6 bases). This CDR3 contains 12 residues. The V end was cut by 7 bases, the J end by 8 bases, with 14 bases between. CDR1 is MNHNS and CDR2 is SASEGT in the germline V gene. The chain's CDR3 is CASTLQGNGYTF. CDR3 nucleotides: TGTGCCAGCACCCTACAGGGAAACGGCTACACCTTC.

This sequence joins TRBV15 and TRBJ2-7; D gene ambiguous. CDR1 LNHNV and CDR2 YYDKDF come from the germline V gene (reference sequence). Deletions cut 2 bases from V and 5 bases from J, with 13 bases between. This CDR3 comprises 14 residues. CDR3 protein: CATSRSKKGNEQYF. The CDR3 DNA sequence: TGTGCCACCAGCAGAAGCAAGAAGGGAAACGAGCAGTACTTC.

This clone has just a few counts. The gene calls are TRBV10-2 and TRBJ2-4, with D tentatively TRBD2 (5 bases). Trimming left V 4 bases short and J 0 bases short, with 10 bases between. This CDR3 has 15 residues. The germline V gene encodes CDR1 WSHSY and CDR2 SAAADI. CDR3 nucleotides: TGCGCCAGCAGTGTTGAGGGTTTAGCCAAAAACATTCAGTACTTC. Translated: CASSVEGLAKNIQYF.

The chain employs TRBV29-1 and TRBJ2-1; D unclear. The CDR3 is 12 amino acids. The V and J ends lost 3 bases and 3 bases respectively, with 6 bases between them. CDR1 SQVTM and CDR2 ANQGSEA come from the germline V gene. CDR3 sequence (DNA): TGCAGCGTTGACAACAGCTACAATGAGCAGTTCTTC. Protein: CSVDNSYNEQFF.

This sequence joins TRBV9 and TRBJ1-2; the D is unclear. The V end was cut by 0 bases, the J end by 6 bases, with 9 bases between. Germline V lookup: CDR1 SGDLS, CDR2 YYNGEE. The CDR3 runs to 13 residues. As DNA, the CDR3 is TGTGCCAGCAGCGTAGTCCCTCGTGATGGCTACACCTTC. Its translation is CASSVVPRDGYTF.